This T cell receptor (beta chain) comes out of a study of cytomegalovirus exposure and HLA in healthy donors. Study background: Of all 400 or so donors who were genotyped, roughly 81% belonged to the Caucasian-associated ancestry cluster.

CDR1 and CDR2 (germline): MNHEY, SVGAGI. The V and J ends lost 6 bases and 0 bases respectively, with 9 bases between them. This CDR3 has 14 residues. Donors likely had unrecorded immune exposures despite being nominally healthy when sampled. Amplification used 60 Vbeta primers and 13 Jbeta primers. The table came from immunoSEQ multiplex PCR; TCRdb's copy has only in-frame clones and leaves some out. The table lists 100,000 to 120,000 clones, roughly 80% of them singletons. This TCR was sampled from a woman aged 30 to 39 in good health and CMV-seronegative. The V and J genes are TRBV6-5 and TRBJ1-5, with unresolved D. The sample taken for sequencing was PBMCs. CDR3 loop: CASRPDNSNQPQHF. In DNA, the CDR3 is TGTGCCAGCAGACCAGACAATAGCAATCAGCCCCAGCATTTT.